The clone carrying this T cell receptor (beta chain) was observed a few times. Antigen unknown. With V trimmed by 8 bases and J by 1 base, 5 bases remained unmatched. Germline V gene sequence: CDR1 ENHRY, CDR2 SYGVKD. This CDR3 contains 13 residues. The PCR used 60 Vbeta and 13 Jbeta primers. TCRdb keeps only in-frame clones here, not all; method: immunoSEQ multiplex PCR. This sample has 90,000 to 110,000 clones; around three quarters occur once, and the top ten carry roughly 8%. The record originates from a study of cytomegalovirus exposure and HLA in healthy donors. General study points: At a 0.05 false discovery rate, a later analysis found roughly 17,000 TCR beta sequences to be associated with HLA alleles.

This clonotype was sampled from a woman in her fifties or sixties in good health and CMV-seropositive. This chain connects TRBV10-3 to TRBJ2-7; 7 nucleotides match TRBD1. Source material: PBMCs. In nucleotides, the CDR3 is TGTGCCATCCAACCGGGACAGTCCTACGAGCAGTACTTC. Its translation: CAIQPGQSYEQYF.